Below, one T cell receptor beta chain is given with its context. The antigen it recognizes is unknown. It has no much larger one-base neighbor in the sample; base qualities were not kept. These data originate in a study of blood T cell repertoires in COVID-19 (dated by TCRdb to the early 2020s). Regarding the complete study: Collaborator samples came from the United States, Italy and Spain and covered acute and convalescent phases of COVID-19. The material from the prospective study consisted of cDNA or gDNA derived from T cells, B-cell-depleted T cells, or PBMCs. Subjects who had been exposed to COVID-19, were actively infected with it, or had recovered from it provided the deeply sampled blood TCRbeta repertoires that made up the dataset. The repertoires were released in a freely available public database meant as a resource for research on the immune response to SARS-CoV-2. The samples were drawn from the first 160 participants of the ongoing ImmuneRACE study and from 950 to 1,500 subjects provided by 6 global collaborators. Nearly every sample came with metadata listing a de-identified subject ID, COVID-19 status, age in years and sex. Where available, HLA class I and class II types were obtained from metadata supplied by the sample provider rather than from assay-based typing. Overall study outcomes, separate from this receptor: Clinical and demographic metadata were provided uncurated, with the amount varying by source and participant.

Trimming takes 4 bases from V and 2 bases from J, and the germline ends sit 15 bases apart. The germline V gene encodes CDR1 SNHLY and CDR2 FYNNEI. Spanning cysteine to phenylalanine, the CDR3 consists of 16 amino acids. Only CDR3 DNA remains: 48 bases, in frame from the first base. TCRbeta CDR3 regions were amplified from genomic DNA by means of the immunoSEQ Assay, a bias-controlled multiplex PCR. The source study handled its data this way. The number of nucleated cells in each sample was estimated by amplification of reference gene primers within the assay. To quantify the absolute abundance of each unique TCRbeta CDR3 rearrangement, sequence reads were collapsed and filtered. For each sample, productive Simpson clonality was calculated as the square root of Simpson's diversity index across productive rearrangements. Imported from immuneACCESS, the table was reduced by TCRdb to in-frame sequences with V and J called. These copies leave out some clones; in studies compared against another copy, an unresolved V gene accounts for under half, and the cause of the remainder is not known. That table furnishes V, J and clone size, whereas the DNA furnished D and trimming. This sample has about 370,000 clones in its table, and about 90% of those were observed once. 8.5% to 12% of the sample belongs to the ten largest clones.

One collaborating source in Seattle enrolled patients during active infection and followed them longitudinally through the course of disease. The collaborating institutions used their own protocols to collect whole blood in K2EDTA tubes. For TCRbeta analysis, collaborators shipped samples in one of three forms: frozen whole blood, isolated PBMCs, or DNA extracted from either of those sample types. The receptor chain draws on TRBV2 and TRBJ2-1, with TRBD2 perhaps the D gene, on 6 matching bases. This clonotype was sampled from a woman between 25 and 40 years old with COVID-19, enrolled during active disease. The specimen was peripheral blood. The CDR3 in this case is CASSAVGGDPYNEQFF. The DNA sequence is as follows: TGTGCCAGCAGTGCAGTCGGGGGAGACCCCTACAATGAGCAGTTCTTC.